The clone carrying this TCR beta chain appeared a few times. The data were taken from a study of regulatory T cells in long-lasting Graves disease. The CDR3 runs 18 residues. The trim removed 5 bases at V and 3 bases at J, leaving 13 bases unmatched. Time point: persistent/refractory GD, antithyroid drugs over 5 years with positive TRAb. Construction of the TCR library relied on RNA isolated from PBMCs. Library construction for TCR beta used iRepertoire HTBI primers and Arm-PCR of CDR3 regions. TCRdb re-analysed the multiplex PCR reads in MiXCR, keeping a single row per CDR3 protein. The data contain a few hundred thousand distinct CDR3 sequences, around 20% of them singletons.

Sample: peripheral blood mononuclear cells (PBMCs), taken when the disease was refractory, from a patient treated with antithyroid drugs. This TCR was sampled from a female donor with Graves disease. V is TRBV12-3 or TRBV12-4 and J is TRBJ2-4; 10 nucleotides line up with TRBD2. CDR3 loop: CASSPGGSSGRIKNIQYF. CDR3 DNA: TGTGCCAGCAGTCCGGGAGGGAGTAGCGGGAGGATCAAAAACATTCAGTACTTC.